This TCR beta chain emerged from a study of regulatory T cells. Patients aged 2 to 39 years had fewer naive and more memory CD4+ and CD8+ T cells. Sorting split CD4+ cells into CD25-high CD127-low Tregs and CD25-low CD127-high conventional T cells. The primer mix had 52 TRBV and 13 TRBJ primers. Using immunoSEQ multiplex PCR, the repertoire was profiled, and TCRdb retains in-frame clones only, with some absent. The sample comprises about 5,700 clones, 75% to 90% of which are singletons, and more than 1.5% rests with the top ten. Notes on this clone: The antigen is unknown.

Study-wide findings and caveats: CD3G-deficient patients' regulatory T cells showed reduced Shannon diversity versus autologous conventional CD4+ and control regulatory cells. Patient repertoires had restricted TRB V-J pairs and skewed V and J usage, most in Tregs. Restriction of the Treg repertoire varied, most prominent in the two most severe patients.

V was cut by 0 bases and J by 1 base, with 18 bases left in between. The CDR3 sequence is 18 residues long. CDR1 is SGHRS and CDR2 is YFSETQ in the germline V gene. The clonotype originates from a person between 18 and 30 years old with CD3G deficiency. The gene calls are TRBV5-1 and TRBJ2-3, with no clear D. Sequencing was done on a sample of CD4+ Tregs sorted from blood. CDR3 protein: CASSLASVAASRTDTQYF. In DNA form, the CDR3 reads TGCGCCAGCAGCTTGGCTTCGGTTGCGGCTTCTCGCACAGATACGCAGTATTTT.